This TCR beta chain was sequenced for a study of CD8+ T cells in alopecia areata. Looking at the study overall: Oral tofacitinib (5 to 10 mg twice daily) was administered to treated patients. Study results and limitations: Resident alphabeta T-cell populations of normal skin are likewise subject to sequencing in scalp samples.

CDR1 and CDR2 (germline): SGHNT, YYREEE (reference sequence). The CDR3 is 18 amino acids. V lost 4 bases and J lost 5; bases outside the gene matches: 11. RNA extraction was followed by reverse transcription into cDNA, which acted as the sequencing template. Profiling relied on immunoSEQ multiplex PCR, and the TCRdb table lists in-frame clones only, not all of them. The table shows some 150,000 clones, with roughly three fifths occurring only once. Concerning this clone: Antigen: not known.

The receptor's source is a human donor with alopecia areata. J is TRBJ2-3 and V is TRBV5-4; TRBD2 agrees at 15 bases. Sequencing was performed on CD4+ T cells sorted from blood, taken at week 0. The CDR3: CASSLNPGLAGGGDTQYF. As DNA, the CDR3 is TGTGCCAGCAGCCTAAACCCGGGACTAGCGGGGGGTGGAGATACGCAGTATTTT.